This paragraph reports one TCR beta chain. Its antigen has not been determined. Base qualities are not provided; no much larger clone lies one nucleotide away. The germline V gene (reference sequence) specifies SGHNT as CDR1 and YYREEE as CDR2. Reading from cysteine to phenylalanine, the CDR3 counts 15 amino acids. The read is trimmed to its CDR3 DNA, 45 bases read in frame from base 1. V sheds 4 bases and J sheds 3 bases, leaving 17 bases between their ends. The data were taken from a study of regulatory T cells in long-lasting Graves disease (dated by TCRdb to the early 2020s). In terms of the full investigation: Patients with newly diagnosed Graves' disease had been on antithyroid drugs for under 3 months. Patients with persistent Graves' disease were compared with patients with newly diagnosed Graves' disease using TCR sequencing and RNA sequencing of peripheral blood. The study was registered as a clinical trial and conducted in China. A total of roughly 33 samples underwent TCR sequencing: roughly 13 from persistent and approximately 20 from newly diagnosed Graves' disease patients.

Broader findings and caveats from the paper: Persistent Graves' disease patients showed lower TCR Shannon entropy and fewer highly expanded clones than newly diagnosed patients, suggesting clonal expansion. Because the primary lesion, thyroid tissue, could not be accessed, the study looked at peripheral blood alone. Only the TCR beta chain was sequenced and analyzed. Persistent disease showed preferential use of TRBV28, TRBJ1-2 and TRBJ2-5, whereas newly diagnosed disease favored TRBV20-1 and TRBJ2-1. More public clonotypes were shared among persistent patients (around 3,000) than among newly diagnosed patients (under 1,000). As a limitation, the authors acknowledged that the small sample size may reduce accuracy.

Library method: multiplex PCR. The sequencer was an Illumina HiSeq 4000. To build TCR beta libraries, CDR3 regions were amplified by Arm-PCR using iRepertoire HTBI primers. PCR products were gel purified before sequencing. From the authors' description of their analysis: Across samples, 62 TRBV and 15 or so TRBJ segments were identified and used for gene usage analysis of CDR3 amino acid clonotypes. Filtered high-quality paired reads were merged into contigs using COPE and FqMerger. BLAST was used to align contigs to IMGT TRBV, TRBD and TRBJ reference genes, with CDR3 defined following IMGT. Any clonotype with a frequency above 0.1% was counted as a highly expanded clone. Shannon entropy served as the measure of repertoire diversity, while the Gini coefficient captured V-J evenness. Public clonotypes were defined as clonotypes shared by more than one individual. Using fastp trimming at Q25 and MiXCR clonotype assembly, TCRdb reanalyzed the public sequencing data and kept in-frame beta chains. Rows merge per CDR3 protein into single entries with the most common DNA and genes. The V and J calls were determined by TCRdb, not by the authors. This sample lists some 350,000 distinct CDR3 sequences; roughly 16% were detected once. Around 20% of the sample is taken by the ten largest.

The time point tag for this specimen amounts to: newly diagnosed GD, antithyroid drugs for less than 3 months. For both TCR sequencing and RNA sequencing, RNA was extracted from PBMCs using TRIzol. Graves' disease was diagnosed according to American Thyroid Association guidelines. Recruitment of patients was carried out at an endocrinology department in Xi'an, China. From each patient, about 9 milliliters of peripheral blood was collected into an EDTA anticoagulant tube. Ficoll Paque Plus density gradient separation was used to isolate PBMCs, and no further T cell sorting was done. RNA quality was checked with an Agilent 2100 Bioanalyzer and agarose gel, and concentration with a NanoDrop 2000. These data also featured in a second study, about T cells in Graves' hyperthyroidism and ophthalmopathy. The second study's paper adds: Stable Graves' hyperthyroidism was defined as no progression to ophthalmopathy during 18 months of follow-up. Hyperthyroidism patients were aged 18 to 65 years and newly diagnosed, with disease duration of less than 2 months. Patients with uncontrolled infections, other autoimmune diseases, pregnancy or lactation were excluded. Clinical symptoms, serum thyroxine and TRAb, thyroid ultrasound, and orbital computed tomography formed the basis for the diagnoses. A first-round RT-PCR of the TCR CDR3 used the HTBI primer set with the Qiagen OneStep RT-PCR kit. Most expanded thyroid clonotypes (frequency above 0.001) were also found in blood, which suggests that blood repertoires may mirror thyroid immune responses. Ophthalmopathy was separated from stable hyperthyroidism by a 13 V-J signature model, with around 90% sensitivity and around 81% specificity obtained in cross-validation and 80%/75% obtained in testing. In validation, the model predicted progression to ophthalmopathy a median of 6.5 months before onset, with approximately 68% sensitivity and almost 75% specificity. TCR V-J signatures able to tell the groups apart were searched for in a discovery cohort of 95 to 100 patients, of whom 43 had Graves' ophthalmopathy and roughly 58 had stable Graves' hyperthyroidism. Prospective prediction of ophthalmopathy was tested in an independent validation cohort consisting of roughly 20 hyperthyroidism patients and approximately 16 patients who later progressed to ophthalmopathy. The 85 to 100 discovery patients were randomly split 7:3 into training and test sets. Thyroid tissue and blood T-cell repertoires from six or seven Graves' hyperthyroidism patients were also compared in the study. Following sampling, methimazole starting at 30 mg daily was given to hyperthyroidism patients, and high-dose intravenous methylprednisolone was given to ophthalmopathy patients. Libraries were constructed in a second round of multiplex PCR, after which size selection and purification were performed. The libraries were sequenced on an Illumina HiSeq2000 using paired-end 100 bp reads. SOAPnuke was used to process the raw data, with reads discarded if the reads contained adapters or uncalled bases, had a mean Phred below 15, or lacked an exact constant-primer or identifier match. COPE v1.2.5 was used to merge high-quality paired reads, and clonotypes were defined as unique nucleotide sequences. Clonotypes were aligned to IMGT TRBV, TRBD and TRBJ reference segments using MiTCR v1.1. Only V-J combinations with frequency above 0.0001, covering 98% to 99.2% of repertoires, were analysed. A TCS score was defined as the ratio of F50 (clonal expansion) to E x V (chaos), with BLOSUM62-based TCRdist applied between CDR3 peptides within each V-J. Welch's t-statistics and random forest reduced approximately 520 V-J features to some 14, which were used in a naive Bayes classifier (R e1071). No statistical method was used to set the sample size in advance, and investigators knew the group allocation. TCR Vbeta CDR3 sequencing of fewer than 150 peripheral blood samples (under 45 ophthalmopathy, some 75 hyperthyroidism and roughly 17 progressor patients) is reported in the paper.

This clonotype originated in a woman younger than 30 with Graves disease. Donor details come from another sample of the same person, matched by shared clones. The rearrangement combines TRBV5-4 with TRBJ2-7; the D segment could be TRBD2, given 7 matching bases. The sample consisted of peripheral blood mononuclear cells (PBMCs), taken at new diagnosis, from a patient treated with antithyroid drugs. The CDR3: CASSPRGGGGYEQYF. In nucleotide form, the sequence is TGTGCCAGCAGCCCCCGGGGAGGGGGTGGCTACGAGCAGTACTTC.